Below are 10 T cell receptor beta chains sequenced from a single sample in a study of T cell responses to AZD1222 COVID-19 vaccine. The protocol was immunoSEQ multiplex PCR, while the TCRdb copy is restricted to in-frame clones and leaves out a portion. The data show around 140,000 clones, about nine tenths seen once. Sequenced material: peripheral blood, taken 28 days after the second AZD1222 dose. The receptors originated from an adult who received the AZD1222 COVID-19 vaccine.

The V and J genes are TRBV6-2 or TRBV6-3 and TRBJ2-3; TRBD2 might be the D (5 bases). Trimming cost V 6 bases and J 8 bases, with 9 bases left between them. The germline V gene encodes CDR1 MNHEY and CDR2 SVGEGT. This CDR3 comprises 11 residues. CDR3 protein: CASSIGSTQYF. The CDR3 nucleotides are TGTGCCAGCAGCATAGGGAGTACGCAGTATTTT.

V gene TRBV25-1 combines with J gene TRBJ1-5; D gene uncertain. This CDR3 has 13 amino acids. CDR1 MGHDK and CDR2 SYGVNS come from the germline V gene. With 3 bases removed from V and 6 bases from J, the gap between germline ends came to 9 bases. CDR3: CASSEAWGQPQHF. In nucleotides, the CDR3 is TGTGCCAGCAGTGAGGCATGGGGTCAGCCCCAGCATTTT.

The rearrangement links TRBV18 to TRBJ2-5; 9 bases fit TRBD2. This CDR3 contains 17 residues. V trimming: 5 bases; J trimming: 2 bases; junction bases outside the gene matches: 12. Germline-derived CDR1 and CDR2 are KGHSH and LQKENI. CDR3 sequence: CASSKGLAWVPQETQYF. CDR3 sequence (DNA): TGTGCCAGCTCAAAAGGACTAGCGTGGGTTCCACAAGAGACCCAGTACTTC. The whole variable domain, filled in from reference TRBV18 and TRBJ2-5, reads NAGVMQNPRHLVRRRGQEARLRCSPMKGHSHVYWYRQLPEEGLKFMVYLQKENIIDESGMPKERFSAEFPKEGPSILRIQQVVRGDSAAYFCASSKGLAWVPQETQYFGPGTRLLVL.

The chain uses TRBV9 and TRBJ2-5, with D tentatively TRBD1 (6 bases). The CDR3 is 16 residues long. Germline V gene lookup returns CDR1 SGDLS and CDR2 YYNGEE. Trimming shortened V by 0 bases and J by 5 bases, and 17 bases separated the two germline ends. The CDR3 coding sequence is TGTGCCAGCAGCGTAGGTGGCAGGGGTGTATGGGAGACCCAGTACTTC. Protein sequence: CASSVGGRGVWETQYF.

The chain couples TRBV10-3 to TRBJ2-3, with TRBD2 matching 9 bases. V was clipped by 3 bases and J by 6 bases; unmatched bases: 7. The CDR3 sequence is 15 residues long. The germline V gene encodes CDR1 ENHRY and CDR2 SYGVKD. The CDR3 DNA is TGTGCCATCAGTGACGTGGCGGGAGGGCTTGATACGCAGTATTTT. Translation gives CAISDVAGGLDTQYF.

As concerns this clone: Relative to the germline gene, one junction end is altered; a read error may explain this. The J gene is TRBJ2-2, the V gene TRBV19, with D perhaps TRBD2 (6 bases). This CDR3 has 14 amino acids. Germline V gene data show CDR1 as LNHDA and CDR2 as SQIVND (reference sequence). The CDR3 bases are TGTGCCAGTAGTCCCCGAGGTTTAGGCGGGGATCTGTTTTTT. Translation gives CASSPRGLGGDLFF.

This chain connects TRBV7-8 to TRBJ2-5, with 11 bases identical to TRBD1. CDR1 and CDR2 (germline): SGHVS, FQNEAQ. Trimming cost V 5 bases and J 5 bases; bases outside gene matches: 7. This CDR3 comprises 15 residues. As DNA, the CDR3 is TGTGCCAGCAGCCAAGGGACAGGGGGGAAGGAGACCCAGTACTTC. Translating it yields CASSQGTGGKETQYF.

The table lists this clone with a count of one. CDR3 DNA sequence: TGTGCCACCGGCGGGGACAGCACTAACTATGGCTACACCTTC. Encoded protein: CATGGDSTNYGYTF. The J gene is TRBJ1-2, the V gene TRBV24-1, with 7 positions matching TRBD1. The trim removed 9 bases at V and 0 bases at J, leaving 6 bases unmatched. The CDR3 length is 14 residues. Germline values: CDR1 KGHDR, CDR2 SFDVKD.

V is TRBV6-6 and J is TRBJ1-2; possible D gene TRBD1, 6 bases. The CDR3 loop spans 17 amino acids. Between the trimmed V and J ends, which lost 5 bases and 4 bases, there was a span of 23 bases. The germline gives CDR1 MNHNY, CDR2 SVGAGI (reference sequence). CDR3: CASSLHQGHLKTYGYTF. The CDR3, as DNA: TGTGCCAGCAGTCTACACCAGGGACACCTCAAGACCTATGGCTACACCTTC.

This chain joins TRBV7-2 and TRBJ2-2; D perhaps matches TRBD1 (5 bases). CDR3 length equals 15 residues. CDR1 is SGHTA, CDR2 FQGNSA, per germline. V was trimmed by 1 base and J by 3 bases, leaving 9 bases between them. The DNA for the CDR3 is TGTGCCAGCAGCTTAGTTGCAGGGTACACCGGGGAGCTGTTTTTT. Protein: CASSLVAGYTGELFF.